This TCR beta chain was captured by sequencing in a study of blood T cell repertoires in COVID-19. Germline CDR1 is SGHTA and CDR2 is FQGTGA. V shed 3 bases, J shed 7 bases, and the junction held 5 bases outside the gene matches. The CDR3 runs to 15 residues. In the original processing: Estimates of nucleated cell counts were drawn from the amplification of reference gene primers. Some clones are missing from TCRdb's copy, which holds only in-frame ones; the method was immunoSEQ multiplex PCR. The V and J calls and clone size come from that table; D and trimming were worked out from the DNA. The sample gives roughly 92,000 clones, 65% to 85% of which show up once; 30% to 35% is in the top ten.

Sample: peripheral blood. The clonotype was recovered from an elderly woman with active or convalescent COVID-19. The V call is TRBV7-3, the J call TRBJ2-1, with TRBD2 matching 11 bases. DNA of the CDR3: TGTGCCAGCAGCTTCCGACTAGCGGGAATGAATGAGCAGTTCTTC. As protein: CASSFRLAGMNEQFF.